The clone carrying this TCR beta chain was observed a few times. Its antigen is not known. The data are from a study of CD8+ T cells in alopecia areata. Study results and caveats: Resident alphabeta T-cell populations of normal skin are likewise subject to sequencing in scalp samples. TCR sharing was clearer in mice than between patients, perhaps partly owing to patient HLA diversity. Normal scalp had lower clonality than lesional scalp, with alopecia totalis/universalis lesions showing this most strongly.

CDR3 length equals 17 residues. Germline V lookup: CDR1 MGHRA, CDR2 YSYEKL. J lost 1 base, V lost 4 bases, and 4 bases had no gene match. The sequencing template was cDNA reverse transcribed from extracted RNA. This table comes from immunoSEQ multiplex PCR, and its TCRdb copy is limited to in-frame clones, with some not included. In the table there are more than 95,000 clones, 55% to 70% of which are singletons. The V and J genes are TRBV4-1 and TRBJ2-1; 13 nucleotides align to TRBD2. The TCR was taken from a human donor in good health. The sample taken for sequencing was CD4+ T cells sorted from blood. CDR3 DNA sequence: TGCGCCAGCAGCCGGACTAGCGGGGGTCGGTCCTACAATGAGCAGTTCTTC. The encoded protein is CASSRTSGGRSYNEQFF.